This T cell receptor beta chain is drawn from a study of T-cell reconstitution after alpha-beta-depleted transplantation in children. TCRbeta library preparation incorporated unique molecular identifiers. TCRdb redid the calling of the PCR reads with MiXCR, one entry per CDR3 protein. The sample yields 230,000 or so distinct CDR3 sequences, 7.5% to 10% seen once. This clonotype was observed at least ten times. This clonotype originated in a human donor who donated a stem cell graft to a child with SCID. The sample here was PBMCs from the stem cell graft donor, taken from the stem cell graft.

CDR3 nucleotide sequence: TGTGCCAGCCGCCCCGGGTGGGAAAGCTCCTACGAGCAGTACTTC. Its protein product is CASRPGWESSYEQYF. This chain joins TRBV7-6 and TRBJ2-7; no firm D call. The germline V gene has CDR1 SGHVS and CDR2 FNYEAQ. The ends were cut back, 8 bases at V and 0 bases at J, with 17 bases in the middle. The CDR3 length is 15 residues.